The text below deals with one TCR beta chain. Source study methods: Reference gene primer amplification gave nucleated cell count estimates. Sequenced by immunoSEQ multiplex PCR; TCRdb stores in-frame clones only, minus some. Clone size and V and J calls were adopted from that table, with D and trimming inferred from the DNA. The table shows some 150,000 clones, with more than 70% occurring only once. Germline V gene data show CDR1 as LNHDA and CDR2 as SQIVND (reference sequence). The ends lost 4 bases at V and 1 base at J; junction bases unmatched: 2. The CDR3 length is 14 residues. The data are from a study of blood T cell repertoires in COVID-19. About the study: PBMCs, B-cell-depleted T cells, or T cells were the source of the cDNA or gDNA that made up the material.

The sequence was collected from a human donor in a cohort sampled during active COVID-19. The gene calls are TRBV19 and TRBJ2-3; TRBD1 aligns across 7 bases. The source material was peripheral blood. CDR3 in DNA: TGTGCCAGTAGTAGGGACAGAGGCACAGATACGCAGTATTTT. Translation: CASSRDRGTDTQYF.